One and the same sample provided the 10 T cell receptor beta chains below, sequenced in a study of CD8 T cells in Susac syndrome. Reverse transcription used roughly 0.5 to 1 ug RNA and random hexamers. One entry per CDR3 protein results from TCRdb running MiXCR on the immunoSEQ multiplex PCR reads. The sample records around 270,000 distinct CDR3 sequences, roughly 90% being singletons. The sample was CD8+ T cells from PBMCs. The receptor source for this set is a human donor with multiple sclerosis.

V and J are TRBV3-1 and TRBJ2-7, with TRBD1 identical over 8 bases. CDR1 is LGHDT and CDR2 is YNNKEL in the germline V gene (reference sequence). The ends lost 1 base at V and 5 bases at J; junction bases unmatched: 4. The CDR3 is made up of 14 amino acids. Here the CDR3 reads CASSQGTGSDEQYF. In DNA form, the CDR3 reads TGTGCCAGCAGCCAAGGGACAGGGAGCGACGAGCAGTACTTC.

The rearrangement links TRBV7-2 to TRBJ1-1; tentatively, D is TRBD1 (5 bases). The CDR3 is made up of 15 amino acids. The V and J ends lost 5 bases and 1 base respectively, with 14 bases between them. Germline V gene sequence: CDR1 SGHTA, CDR2 FQGNSA. CDR3 sequence reads: CASSPSGATNTEAFF. As DNA, the CDR3 is TGTGCCAGCAGCCCCAGCGGGGCCACGAACACTGAAGCTTTCTTT.

The chain couples TRBV19 to TRBJ2-7, with no clear D. The germline CDR1 and CDR2 sequences are LNHDA and SQIVND (reference sequence). The V gene lost 3 bases and the J gene lost 0 bases, with 9 bases spanning the gap. The CDR3 consists of 14 residues. The chain's CDR3 is CASSMTLTSYEQYF. In DNA, the CDR3 is TGTGCCAGTAGTATGACCTTAACCTCCTACGAGCAGTACTTC.

The chain links TRBV6-6 to TRBJ2-7, with a tentative D call TRBD2 (7 bases). CDR1 is MNHNY and CDR2 is SVGAGI in the germline V gene (reference sequence). CDR3 length: 15 amino acids. Trimming removed 5 bases from V and 6 bases from J, with 20 bases in between. The chain's CDR3 is CASSEGRGAAREQYF. In DNA form, the CDR3 reads TGTGCCAGCAGTGAGGGACGGGGGGCTGCACGCGAGCAGTACTTC.

J is TRBJ2-5 and V is TRBV20-1, with D tentatively TRBD1 or TRBD2 (5 bases each). This CDR3 comprises 17 residues. The V gene lost 3 bases and the J gene lost 0 bases, with 20 bases spanning the gap. The germline V gene encodes CDR1 DFQATT and CDR2 SNEGSKA (reference sequence). The CDR3 DNA sequence: TGCAGTGCTAGCATGTTTACCCGGGACGGACACCAAGAGACCCAGTACTTC. It yields the protein CSASMFTRDGHQETQYF.

This chain uses TRBV12-3 or TRBV12-4 with TRBJ2-1; 9 positions match TRBD2. The V gene end was trimmed by 3 bases and the J gene end by 13 bases; junction bases not matched to a gene: 4. The CDR3 covers 12 residues. CDR3 bases: TGTGCCAGCAGTTTCGGGACTAGCCCACAGTTCTTC. Its translation is CASSFGTSPQFF.

CDR3 bases: TGTGCCTGGAGTGTCGGGGCGGGAGAGACCCAGTACTTC. Its protein product is CAWSVGAGETQYF. This sequence joins TRBV30 and TRBJ2-5; possibly TRBD1 or TRBD2 for D (5 bases each). CDR1 is GTSNPN and CDR2 is SVGIG in the germline V gene (reference sequence). The V gene lost 0 bases and the J gene lost 4 bases, with 9 bases spanning the gap. CDR3 length: 13 residues.

This clonotype was recorded only once. The genes are TRBV20-1 and TRBJ2-7, with a possible D match to TRBD1 (6 bases). The germline V and J ends were trimmed by 1 base and 0 bases, with 13 bases remaining between them. The CDR3 sequence is 15 residues long. Germline lookup yields CDR1 DFQATT and CDR2 SNEGSKA (reference sequence). CDR3 residues: CSARGTGQFSYEQYF. CDR3 coding DNA: TGCAGTGCTAGAGGTACCGGACAGTTCTCCTACGAGCAGTACTTC.

This chain connects TRBV19 to TRBJ2-7, with a weak D call TRBD1 (6 bases). CDR1 LNHDA and CDR2 SQIVND come from the germline V gene (reference sequence). The CDR3 has 13 residues. Trimming left V 7 bases short and J 2 bases short, with 12 bases between. The CDR3 bases are TGTGCCAGTACCACAGGGCCCACCTACGAGCAGTACTTC. This gives the protein CASTTGPTYEQYF. Drawing the rest from reference TRBV19 and TRBJ2-7, the complete variable domain is DGGITQSPKYLFRKEGQNVTLSCEQNLNHDAMYWYRQDPGQGLRLIYYSQIVNDFQKGDIAEGYSVSREKKESFPLTVTSAQKNPTAFYLCASTTGPTYEQYFGPGTRLTVT.

This clonotype has a handful of counts. This chain connects TRBV20-1 to TRBJ2-1; D unresolved. The CDR3 extends over 12 amino acids. The V and J ends lost 1 base and 4 bases respectively, with 5 bases between them. The germline CDR1 and CDR2 sequences are DFQATT and SNEGSKA (reference sequence). CDR3 in amino acids: CSARGSYNEQFF. The DNA for the CDR3 is TGCAGTGCTAGAGGCTCGTACAATGAGCAGTTCTTC.